This T cell receptor beta chain was captured in a study of cytomegalovirus exposure and HLA in healthy donors. In the study overall: The same platform was used for the 120 validation repertoires and the roughly 680 first-cohort repertoires, a later analysis reported.

The protocol was immunoSEQ multiplex PCR, while the TCRdb copy is restricted to in-frame clones and leaves out a portion. Among about 120,000 clones listed, about 83% were seen once. On this clone: The antigen remains unidentified.

In germline, CDR1 is SGHNT, CDR2 YENEEA. The CDR3 length is 17 residues. J was trimmed by 4 bases and V by 0 bases; bases with no gene match: 4. Findings and caveats of the study: In vitro assays verified that three CMV-associated chains recognized CMV antigens specifically.

The source material was PBMCs. The TCR was taken from a woman younger than 45 in good health and CMV-seronegative. This chain joins TRBV11-3 and TRBJ2-6, with 9 positions matching TRBD1. As DNA, the CDR3 is TGTGCCAGCAGCTTAGAACAGGGGGCGCTGGGGGCCAACGTCCTGACTTTC. Amino acids: CASSLEQGALGANVLTF.